The T cell receptor beta chain under discussion was sequenced for a study of T-cell reconstitution after alpha-beta-depleted transplantation in children. The V segment lost 4 bases and the J segment 2 bases; nucleotides outside the gene matches: 5. The CDR3 covers 16 residues. CDR1 is SGHRS and CDR2 is YFSETQ in the germline V gene. TCRbeta library construction was performed incorporating unique molecular identifiers. TCRdb re-analysed the PCR reads in MiXCR, keeping a single row per CDR3 protein. The sample carries under 7,000 distinct CDR3 sequences, 16% recorded once. Sample share makes this clonotype medium-sized.

The V gene is TRBV5-1, the J gene TRBJ2-6; 8 bases match TRBD1. The specimen comprised PBMCs, sampled before TCRalphabeta/CD19-depleted stem cell transplant. The source of this sequence is a boy under 10 years old with acute lymphoblastic leukemia, due to receive a stem cell transplant. The CDR3 here is CASSSGQGPGANVLTF. As DNA, the CDR3 is TGCGCCAGCAGCAGCGGACAGGGACCTGGGGCCAACGTCCTGACTTTC.